The clone carrying this T cell receptor beta chain has just a few counts. The library targeted TCRbeta and was prepared with unique molecular identifiers. TCRdb called the PCR reads again in MiXCR, with one record for every CDR3 protein. The sample includes 440,000 or so distinct CDR3 sequences, about 40% of them seen just once. This sample is drawn from a study of T-cell reconstitution after alpha-beta-depleted transplantation in children. The germline V gene encodes CDR1 DFQATT and CDR2 SNEGSKA (reference sequence). Trimming cost V 3 bases and J 1 base, with 11 bases left between them. The length of the CDR3 is 14 residues.

The chain carries TRBV20-1 and TRBJ2-3; D ambiguous. The input for sequencing was PBMCs, taken before TCRalphabeta/CD19-depleted stem cell transplant. This clonotype was sampled from a girl between 2 and 10 years old with aplastic anemia, due to receive a stem cell transplant. The CDR3 reads CSASRQIGTDTQYF. CDR3 in DNA: TGCAGTGCTAGCAGGCAGATTGGCACAGATACGCAGTATTTT.